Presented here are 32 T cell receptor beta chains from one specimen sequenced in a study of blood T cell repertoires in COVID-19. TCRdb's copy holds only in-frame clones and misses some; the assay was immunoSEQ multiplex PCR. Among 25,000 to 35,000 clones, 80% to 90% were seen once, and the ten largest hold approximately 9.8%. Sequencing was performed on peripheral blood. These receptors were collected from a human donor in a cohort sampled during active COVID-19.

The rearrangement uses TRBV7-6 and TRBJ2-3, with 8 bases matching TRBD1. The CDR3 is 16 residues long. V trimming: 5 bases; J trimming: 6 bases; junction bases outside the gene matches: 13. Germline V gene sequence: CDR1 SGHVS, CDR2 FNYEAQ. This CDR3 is CASSNLPGQAADTQYF. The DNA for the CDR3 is TGTGCCAGCAGCAATCTCCCGGGACAGGCGGCCGATACGCAGTATTTT.

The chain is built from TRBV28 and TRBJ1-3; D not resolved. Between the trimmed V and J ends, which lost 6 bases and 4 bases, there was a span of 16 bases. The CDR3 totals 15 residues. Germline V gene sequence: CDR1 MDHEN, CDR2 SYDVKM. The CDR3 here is CASSPGGIGGNTIYF. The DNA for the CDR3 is TGTGCCAGCAGCCCGGGAGGGATCGGCGGAAACACCATATATTTT.

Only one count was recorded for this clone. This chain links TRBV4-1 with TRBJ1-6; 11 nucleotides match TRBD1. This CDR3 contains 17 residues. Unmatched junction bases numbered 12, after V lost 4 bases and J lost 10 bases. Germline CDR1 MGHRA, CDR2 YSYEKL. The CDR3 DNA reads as TGCGCCAGCAGCCTAGGGATCCTAGGGACAGGGGGATCACCCCTCCACTTT. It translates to CASSLGILGTGGSPLHF.

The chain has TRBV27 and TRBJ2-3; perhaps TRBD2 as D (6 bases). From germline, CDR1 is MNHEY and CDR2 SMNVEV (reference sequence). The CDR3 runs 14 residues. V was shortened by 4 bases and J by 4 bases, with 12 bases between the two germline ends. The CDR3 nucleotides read TGTGCCAGCAGTTATGTGGGGGAGGCAGATACGCAGTATTTT. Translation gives CASSYVGEADTQYF.

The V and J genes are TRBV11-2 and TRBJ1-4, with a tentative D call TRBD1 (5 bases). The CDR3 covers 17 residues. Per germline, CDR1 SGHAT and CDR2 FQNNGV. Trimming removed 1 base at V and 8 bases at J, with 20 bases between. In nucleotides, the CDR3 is TGTGCCAGCAGCTTAGCCCCTCTTGGAGGGGCAAGGGAAAAACTGTTTTTT. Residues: CASSLAPLGGAREKLFF.

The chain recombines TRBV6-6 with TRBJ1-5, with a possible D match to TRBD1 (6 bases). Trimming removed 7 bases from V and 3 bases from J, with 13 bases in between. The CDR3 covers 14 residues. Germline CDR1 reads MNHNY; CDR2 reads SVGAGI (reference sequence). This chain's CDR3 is CASTIQGHNQPQHF. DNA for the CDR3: TGTGCCAGCACCATACAGGGACACAATCAGCCCCAGCATTTT.

The chain's CDR3 is CASSFPLTGSNEQFF. The CDR3 DNA reads TGTGCCAGCAGCTTTCCTTTAACAGGGTCCAATGAGCAGTTCTTC. The chain uses TRBV7-2 and TRBJ2-1; the D gene is possibly TRBD1 (6 bases). The CDR3 runs to 15 residues. The V and J ends lost 3 bases and 6 bases respectively, with 15 bases between them. Germline CDR1 and CDR2: SGHTA and FQGNSA.

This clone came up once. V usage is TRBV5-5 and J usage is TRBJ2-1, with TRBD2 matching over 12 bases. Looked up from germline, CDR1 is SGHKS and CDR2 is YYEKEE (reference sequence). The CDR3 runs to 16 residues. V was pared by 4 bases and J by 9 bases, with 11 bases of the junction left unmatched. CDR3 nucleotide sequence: TGTGCCAGCAGCCTCCGAAGACTAGCGGGGGTCGGTGAGCAGTTCTTC. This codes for CASSLRRLAGVGEQFF.

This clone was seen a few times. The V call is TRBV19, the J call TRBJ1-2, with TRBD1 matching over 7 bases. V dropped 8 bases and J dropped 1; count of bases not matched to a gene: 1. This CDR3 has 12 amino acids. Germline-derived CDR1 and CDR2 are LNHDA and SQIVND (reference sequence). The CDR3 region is CASRQGNYGYTF. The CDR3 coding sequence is TGTGCCAGTCGACAGGGTAACTATGGCTACACCTTC.

CDR3 residues: CASSPDRGNTIYF. In DNA, the CDR3 is TGTGCCAGCAGCCCGGACAGGGGGAACACCATATATTTT. V gene TRBV7-2 combines with J gene TRBJ1-3, with 10 bases that match TRBD1. Germline-derived CDR1 and CDR2 are SGHTA and FQGNSA. Unmatched junction bases numbered 2, after V lost 5 bases and J lost 7 bases. CDR3 length: 13 residues.

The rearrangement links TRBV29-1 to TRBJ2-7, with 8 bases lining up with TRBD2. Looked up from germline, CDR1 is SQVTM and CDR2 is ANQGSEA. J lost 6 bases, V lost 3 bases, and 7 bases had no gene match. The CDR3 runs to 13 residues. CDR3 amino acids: CSVDNGGAGEQYF. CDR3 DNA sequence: TGCAGCGTTGACAACGGGGGGGCCGGCGAGCAGTACTTC.

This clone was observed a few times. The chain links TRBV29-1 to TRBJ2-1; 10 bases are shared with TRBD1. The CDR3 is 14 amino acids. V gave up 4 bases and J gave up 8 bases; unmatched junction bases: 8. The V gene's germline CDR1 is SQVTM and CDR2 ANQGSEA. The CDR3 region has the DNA TGCAGCGTTGCGGGGGGACAGGGGTGGGATGAGCAGTTCTTC. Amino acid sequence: CSVAGGQGWDEQFF.

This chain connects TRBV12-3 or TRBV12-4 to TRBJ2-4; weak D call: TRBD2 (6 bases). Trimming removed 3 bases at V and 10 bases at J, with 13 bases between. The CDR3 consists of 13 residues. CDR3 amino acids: CASSFGPGEIQYF. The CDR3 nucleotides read TGTGCCAGCAGTTTTGGCCCGGGAGAGATTCAGTACTTC.

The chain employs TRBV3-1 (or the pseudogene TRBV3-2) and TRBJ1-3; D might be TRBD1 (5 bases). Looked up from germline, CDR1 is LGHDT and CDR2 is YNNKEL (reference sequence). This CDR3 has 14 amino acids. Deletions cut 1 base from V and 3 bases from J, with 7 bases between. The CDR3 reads CASSQAGYGNTIYF. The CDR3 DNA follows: TGTGCCAGCAGCCAAGCAGGGTATGGAAACACCATATATTTT.

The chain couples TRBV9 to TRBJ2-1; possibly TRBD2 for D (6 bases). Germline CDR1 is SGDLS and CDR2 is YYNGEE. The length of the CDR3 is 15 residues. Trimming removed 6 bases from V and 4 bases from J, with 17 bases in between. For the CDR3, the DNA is TGTGCCAGCAATCTGGACGGGACTCCATACAATGAGCAGTTCTTC. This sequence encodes CASNLDGTPYNEQFF.

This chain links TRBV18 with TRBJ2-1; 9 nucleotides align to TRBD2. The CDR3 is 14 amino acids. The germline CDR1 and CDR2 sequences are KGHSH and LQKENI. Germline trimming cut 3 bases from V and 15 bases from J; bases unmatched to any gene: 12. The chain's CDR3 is CASSPPDSGGRWFF. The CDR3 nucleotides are TGTGCCAGCTCACCCCCGGACAGCGGGGGGCGGTGGTTCTTC.

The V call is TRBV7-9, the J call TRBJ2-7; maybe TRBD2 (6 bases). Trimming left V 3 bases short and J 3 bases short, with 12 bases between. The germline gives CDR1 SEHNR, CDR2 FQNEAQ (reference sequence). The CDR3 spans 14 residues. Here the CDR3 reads CASSFGAGSYEQYF. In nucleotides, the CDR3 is TGTGCCAGCAGCTTTGGTGCGGGGAGCTACGAGCAGTACTTC.

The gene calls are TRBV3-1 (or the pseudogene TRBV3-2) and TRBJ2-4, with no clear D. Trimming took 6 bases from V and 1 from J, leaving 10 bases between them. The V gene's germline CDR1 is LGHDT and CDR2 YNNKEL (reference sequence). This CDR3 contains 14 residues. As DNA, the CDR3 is TGTGCCAGCAGTTTGTACTACGCCAAAAACATTCAGTACTTC. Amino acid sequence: CASSLYYAKNIQYF.

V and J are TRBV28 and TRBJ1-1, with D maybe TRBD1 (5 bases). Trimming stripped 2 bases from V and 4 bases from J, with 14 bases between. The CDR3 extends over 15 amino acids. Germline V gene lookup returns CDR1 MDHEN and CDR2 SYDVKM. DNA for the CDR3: TGTGCCAGCAGTTTAGGCTGGGGCTCGGGCACTGAAGCTTTCTTT. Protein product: CASSLGWGSGTEAFF.

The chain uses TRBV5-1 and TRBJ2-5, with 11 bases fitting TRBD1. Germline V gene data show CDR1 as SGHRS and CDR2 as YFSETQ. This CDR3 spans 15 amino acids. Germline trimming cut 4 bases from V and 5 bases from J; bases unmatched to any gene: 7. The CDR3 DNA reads TGCGCCAGCAGCCGGACAGGGGGCGCAAGGGAGACCCAGTACTTC. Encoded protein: CASSRTGGARETQYF.

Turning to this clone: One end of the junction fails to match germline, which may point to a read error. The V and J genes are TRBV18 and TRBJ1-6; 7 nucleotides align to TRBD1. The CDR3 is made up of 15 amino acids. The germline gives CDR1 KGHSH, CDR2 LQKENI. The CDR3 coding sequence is TGTGCCAGCTCGCCACGACAGGGAGGTGGTTCACCCCTCCACTTT. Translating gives CASSPRQGGGSPLHF.

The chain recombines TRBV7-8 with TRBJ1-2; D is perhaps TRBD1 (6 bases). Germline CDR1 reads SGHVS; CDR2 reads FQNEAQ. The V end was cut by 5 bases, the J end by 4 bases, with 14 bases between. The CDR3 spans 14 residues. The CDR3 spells CASSPITGTYGYTF. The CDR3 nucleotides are TGTGCCAGCAGCCCCATAACAGGGACCTATGGCTACACCTTC.

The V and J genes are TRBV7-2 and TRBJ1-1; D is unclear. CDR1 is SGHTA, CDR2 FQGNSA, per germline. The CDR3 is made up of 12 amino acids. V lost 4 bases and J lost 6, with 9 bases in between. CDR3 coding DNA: TGTGCCAGCAGCTCTCTAGGAGCTGAAGCTTTCTTT. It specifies CASSSLGAEAFF.

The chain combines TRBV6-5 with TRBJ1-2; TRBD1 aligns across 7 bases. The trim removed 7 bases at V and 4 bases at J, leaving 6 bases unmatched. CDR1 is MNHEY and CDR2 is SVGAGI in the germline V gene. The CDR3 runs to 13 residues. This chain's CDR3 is CASIVQGTYGYTF. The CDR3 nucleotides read TGTGCCAGCATTGTACAGGGGACCTATGGCTACACCTTC.

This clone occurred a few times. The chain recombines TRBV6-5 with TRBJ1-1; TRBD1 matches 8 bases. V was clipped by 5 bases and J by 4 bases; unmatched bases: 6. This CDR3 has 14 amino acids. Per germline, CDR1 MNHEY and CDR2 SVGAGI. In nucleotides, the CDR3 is TGTGCCAGCAGTCCGGGACAGGAGGGCACTGAAGCTTTCTTT. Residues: CASSPGQEGTEAFF.

The CDR3 loop is CASSLEARTGSYEQYF. The CDR3, as DNA: TGTGCCAGCAGCTTGGAGGCCCGGACAGGGTCCTACGAGCAGTACTTC. This chain uses TRBV5-4 with TRBJ2-7, with TRBD1 matching over 8 bases. Germline loops: CDR1 SGHNT, CDR2 YYREEE (reference sequence). V shed 0 bases and J 1 base; nucleotides not matched to a gene: 6. The CDR3 has 16 amino acids.

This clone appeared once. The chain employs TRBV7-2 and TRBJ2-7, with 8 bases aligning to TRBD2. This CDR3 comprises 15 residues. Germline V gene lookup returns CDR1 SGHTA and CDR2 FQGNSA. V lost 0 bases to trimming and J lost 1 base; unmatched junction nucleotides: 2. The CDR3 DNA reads TGTGCCAGCAGCTTAGCGTCTAGCGGGTCCTACGAGCAGTACTTC. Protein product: CASSLASSGSYEQYF. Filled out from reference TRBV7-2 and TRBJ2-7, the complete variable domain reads GAGVSQSPSNKVTEKGKDVELRCDPISGHTALYWYRQSLGQGLEFLIYFQGNSAPDKSGLPSDRFSAERTGGSVSTLTIQRTQQEDSAVYLCASSLASSGSYEQYFGPGTRLTVT.

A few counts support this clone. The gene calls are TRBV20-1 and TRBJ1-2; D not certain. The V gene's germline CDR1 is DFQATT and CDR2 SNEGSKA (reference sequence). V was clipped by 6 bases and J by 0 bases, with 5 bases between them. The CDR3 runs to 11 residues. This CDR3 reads CSAGANYGYTF. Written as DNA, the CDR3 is TGCAGTGCAGGAGCTAACTATGGCTACACCTTC.

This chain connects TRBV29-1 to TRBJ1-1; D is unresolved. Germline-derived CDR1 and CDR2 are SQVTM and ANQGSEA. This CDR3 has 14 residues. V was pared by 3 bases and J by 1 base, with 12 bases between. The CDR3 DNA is TGCAGCGTTGAGGAGGAGGGAACGAACACTGAAGCTTTCTTT. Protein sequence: CSVEEEGTNTEAFF. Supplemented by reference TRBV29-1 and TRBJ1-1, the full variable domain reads SAVISQKPSRDICQRGTSLTIQCQVDSQVTMMFWYRQQPGQSLTLIATANQGSEATYESGFVIDKFPISRPNLTFSTLTVSNMSPEDSSIYLCSVEEEGTNTEAFFGQGTRLTVV.

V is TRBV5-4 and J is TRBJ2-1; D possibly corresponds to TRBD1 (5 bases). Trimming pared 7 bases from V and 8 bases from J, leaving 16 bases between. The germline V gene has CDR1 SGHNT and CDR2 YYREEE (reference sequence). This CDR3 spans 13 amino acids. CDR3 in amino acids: CASLGPQGDEQFF. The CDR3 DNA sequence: TGTGCCAGCTTGGGCCCCCAGGGCGATGAGCAGTTCTTC.

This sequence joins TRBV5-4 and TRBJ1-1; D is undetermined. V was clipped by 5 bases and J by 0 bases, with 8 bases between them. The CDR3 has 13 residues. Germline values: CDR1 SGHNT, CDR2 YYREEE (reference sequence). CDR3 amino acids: CASSTSVNTEAFF. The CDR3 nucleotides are TGTGCCAGCAGTACCTCAGTGAACACTGAAGCTTTCTTT.

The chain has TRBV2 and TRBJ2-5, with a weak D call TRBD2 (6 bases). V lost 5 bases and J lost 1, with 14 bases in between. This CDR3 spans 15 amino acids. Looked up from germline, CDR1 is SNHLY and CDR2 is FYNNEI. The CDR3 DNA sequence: TGTGCCAGCAGTCCACTAGCAGGTCTCCAAGAGACCCAGTACTTC. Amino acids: CASSPLAGLQETQYF.